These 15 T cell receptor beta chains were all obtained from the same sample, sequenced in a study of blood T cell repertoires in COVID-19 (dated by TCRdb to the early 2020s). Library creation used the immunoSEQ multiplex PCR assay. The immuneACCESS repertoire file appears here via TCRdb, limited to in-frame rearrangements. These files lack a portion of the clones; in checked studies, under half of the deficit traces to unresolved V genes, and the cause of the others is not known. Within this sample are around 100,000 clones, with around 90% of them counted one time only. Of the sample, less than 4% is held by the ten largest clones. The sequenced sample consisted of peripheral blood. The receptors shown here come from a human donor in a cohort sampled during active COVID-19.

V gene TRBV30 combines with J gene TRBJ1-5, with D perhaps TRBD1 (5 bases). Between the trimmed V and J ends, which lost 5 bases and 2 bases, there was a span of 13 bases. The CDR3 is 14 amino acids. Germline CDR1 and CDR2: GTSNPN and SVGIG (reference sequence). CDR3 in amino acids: CAWGREGGNQPQHF. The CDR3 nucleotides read TGTGCCTGGGGCAGGGAAGGAGGCAATCAGCCCCAGCATTTT.

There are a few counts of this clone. CDR3 region: CATAGYSNQPQHF. CDR3 nucleotides: TGTGCCACCGCGGGTTATAGCAATCAGCCCCAGCATTTT. The rearrangement links TRBV19 to TRBJ1-5; D is uncertain. There are 13 residues in the CDR3. Germline CDR1 and CDR2: LNHDA and SQIVND (reference sequence). V lost 10 bases and J 0 bases, leaving 10 bases between the germline ends.

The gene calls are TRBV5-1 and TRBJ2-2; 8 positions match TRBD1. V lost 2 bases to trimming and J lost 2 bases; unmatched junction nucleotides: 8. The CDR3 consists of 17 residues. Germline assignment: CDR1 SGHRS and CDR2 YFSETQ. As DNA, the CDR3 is TGCGCCAGCAGCTTTCTAGTACAGGGGGACAACACCGGGGAGCTGTTTTTT. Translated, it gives CASSFLVQGDNTGELFF.

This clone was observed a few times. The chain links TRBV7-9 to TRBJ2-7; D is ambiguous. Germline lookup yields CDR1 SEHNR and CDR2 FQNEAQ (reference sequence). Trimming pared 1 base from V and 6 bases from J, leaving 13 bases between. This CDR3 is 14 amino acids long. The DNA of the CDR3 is TGTGCCAGCAGCTTAGATTATAGATCGATCGAGCAGTACTTC. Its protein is CASSLDYRSIEQYF.

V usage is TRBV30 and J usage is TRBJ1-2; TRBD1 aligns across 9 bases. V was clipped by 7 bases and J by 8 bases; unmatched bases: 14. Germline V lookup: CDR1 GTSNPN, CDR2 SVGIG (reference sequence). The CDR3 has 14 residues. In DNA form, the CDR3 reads TGTGCCTCCGAATACCGGGACAGGGTTTACGGCTACACCTTC. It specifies CASEYRDRVYGYTF.

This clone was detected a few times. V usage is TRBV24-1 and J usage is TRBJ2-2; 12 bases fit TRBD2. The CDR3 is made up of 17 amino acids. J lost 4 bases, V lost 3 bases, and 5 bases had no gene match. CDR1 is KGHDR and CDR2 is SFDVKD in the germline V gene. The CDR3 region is CATSDPGLAGPTGELFF. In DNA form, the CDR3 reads TGTGCCACCAGTGATCCTGGACTAGCGGGACCCACCGGGGAGCTGTTTTTT.

CDR3 residues: CFASGTGDGELFF. CDR3 in DNA: TGTTTTGCGTCCGGAACAGGGGACGGGGAGCTGTTTTTT. The chain is built from TRBV11-2 and TRBJ2-2; 7 bases fit TRBD1. This CDR3 is built from 13 residues. Germline V lookup: CDR1 SGHAT, CDR2 FQNNGV.

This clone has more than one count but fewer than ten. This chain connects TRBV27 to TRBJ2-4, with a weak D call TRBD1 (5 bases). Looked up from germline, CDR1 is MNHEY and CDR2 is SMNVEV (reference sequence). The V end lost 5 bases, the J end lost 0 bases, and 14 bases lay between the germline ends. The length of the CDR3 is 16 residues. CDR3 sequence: CASSPRRTLAKNIQYF. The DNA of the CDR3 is TGTGCCAGCAGTCCCCGTCGGACATTAGCCAAAAACATTCAGTACTTC.

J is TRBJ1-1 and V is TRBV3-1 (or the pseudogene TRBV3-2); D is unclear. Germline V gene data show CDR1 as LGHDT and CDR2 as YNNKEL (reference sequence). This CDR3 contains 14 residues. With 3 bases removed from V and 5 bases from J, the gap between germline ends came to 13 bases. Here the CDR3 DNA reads TGTGCCAGCAGCCATGAGCCCCGATGGACTGAAGCTTTCTTT. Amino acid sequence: CASSHEPRWTEAFF.

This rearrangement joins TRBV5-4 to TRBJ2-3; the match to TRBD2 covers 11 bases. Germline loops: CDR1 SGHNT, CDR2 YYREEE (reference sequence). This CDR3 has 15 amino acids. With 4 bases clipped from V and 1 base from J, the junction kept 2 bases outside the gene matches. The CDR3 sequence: CASSTGLAGTDTQYF. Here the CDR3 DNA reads TGTGCCAGCAGCACGGGACTAGCGGGCACAGATACGCAGTATTTT.

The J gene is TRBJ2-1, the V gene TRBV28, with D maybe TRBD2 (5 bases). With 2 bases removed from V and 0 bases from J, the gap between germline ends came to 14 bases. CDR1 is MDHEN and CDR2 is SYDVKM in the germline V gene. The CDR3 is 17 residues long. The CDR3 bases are TGTGCCAGCAGTTTAGCCCGGGGTTCCGTCTCCTACAATGAGCAGTTCTTC. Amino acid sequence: CASSLARGSVSYNEQFF.

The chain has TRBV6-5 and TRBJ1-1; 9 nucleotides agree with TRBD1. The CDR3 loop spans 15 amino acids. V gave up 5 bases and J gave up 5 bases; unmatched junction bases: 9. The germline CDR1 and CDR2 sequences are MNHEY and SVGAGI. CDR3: CASSPPGQGETEAFF. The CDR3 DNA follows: TGTGCCAGCAGTCCTCCGGGACAGGGAGAAACTGAAGCTTTCTTT.

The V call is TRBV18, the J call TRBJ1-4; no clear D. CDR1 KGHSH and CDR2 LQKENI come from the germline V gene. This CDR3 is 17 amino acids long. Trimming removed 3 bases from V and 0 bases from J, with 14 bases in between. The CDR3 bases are TGTGCCAGCTCACCTTTAACGGGTACCGCAACTAATGAAAAACTGTTTTTT. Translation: CASSPLTGTATNEKLFF. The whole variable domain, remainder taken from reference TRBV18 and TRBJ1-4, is NAGVMQNPRHLVRRRGQEARLRCSPMKGHSHVYWYRQLPEEGLKFMVYLQKENIIDESGMPKERFSAEFPKEGPSILRIQQVVRGDSAAYFCASSPLTGTATNEKLFFGSGTQLSVL.

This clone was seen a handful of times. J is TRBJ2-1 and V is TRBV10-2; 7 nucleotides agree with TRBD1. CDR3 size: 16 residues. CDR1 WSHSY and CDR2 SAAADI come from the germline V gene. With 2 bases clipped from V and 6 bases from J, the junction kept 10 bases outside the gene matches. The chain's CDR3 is CASSEAKGQSRNEQFF. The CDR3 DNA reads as TGCGCCAGCAGTGAGGCTAAGGGACAGTCTCGCAATGAGCAGTTCTTC.

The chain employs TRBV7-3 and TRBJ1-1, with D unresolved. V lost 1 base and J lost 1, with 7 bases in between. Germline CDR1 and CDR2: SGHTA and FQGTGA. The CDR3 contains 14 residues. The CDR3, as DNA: TGTGCCAGCAGCTTAAGTGCAGGGAACACTGAAGCTTTCTTT. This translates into CASSLSAGNTEAFF. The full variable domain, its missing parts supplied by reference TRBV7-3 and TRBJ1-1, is GAGVSQTPSNKVTEKGKYVELRCDPISGHTALYWYRQSLGQGPEFLIYFQGTGAADDSGLPNDRFFAVRPEGSVSTLKIQRTERGDSAVYLCASSLSAGNTEAFFGQGTRLTVV.